This TCR beta chain was sequenced for a study of cytotoxic CD8 clonotypes in ibrutinib-treated CLL. Trimming removed 0 bases from V and 7 bases from J; junction bases left unmatched: 7. Germline CDR1 MNHEY, CDR2 SMNVEV (reference sequence). The CDR3 spans 15 residues. Here immunoSEQ multiplex PCR was the method, and the copy in TCRdb shows in-frame clones only, minus some. The sample holds some 310,000 clones, around four fifths seen once. This chain uses TRBV27 with TRBJ2-7, with 9 positions matching TRBD2. The source was PBMCs, collected before ibrutinib treatment. This clonotype originated in a human donor with chronic lymphocytic leukemia. This chain's CDR3 is CASSLSAGGPWEQYF. In DNA, the CDR3 is TGTGCCAGCAGTTTATCCGCGGGAGGGCCTTGGGAGCAGTACTTC.